The TCR beta chain under discussion was sequenced for a study of T cell repertoires in cytomegalovirus infection. Whole-study context: Shared public TCR beta signatures pointed to both CMV infection and a matching HLA type.

From the reads, TCRdb called clonotypes with MiXCR, one entry per CDR3 protein. The sample comprises more than 150,000 distinct CDR3 sequences, 28% of which are singletons, and approximately 30% rests with the top ten. Of note for this clonotype: Its target is unknown.

Study-wide findings and caveats: Using cumulative public TCR beta family frequency, the authors identified those who carried CMV together with the relevant HLA. HLA-C-restricted CMV-specific TCR beta clonotypes prevailed in the ex vivo response.

V was trimmed by 4 bases and J by 5 bases, leaving 11 bases between them. The CDR3 has 13 amino acids. Germline-derived CDR1 and CDR2 are SGHRS and YFSETQ. Material: PBMCs. The source is a human donor in good health (CMV status not recorded). Some clones in this sample may be carry-over from other donors' samples. The genes are TRBV5-1 and TRBJ2-3; no reliable D call. CDR3 residues: CASSLRNEDTQYF. Here the CDR3 DNA reads TGCGCCAGCAGCCTGAGAAACGAAGATACGCAGTATTTT.